The rows below give T cell receptor beta chains drawn from one sample of a study of cytomegalovirus exposure and HLA in healthy donors. Here immunoSEQ multiplex PCR was the method, and the copy in TCRdb shows in-frame clones only, minus some. The sample includes 200,000 to 250,000 clones, approximately 70% of them seen just once. The sequenced material came from PBMCs. The source is a man aged 40-49 years in good health and CMV-seropositive. Each CDR3 is given with its conserved first and last residue. Fields, in order: V gene, CDR3 protein.

V gene: TRBV6-5; CDR3 protein: CASKRVYEQYF
V gene: TRBV18; CDR3 protein: CASSSRDFSNTEAFF
V gene: TRBV6-5; CDR3 protein: CASSYSSWGDQPQHF
V gene: TRBV27; CDR3 protein: CASSRGTGDGLNTEAFF
V gene: TRBV5-4; CDR3 protein: CASSHGGALIEQFF
V gene: TRBV29-1; CDR3 protein: CSANTGGEQYF
V gene: TRBV5-1; CDR3 protein: CASRLGGRNTGELFF
V gene: TRBV5-6; CDR3 protein: CASSLAPNGGNSPLHF
V gene: TRBV28; CDR3 protein: CASNLNRAGDYEQYF
V gene: TRBV6-1; CDR3 protein: CASSRTASNTEAFF
V gene: TRBV4-1; CDR3 protein: CASSQDSGWPPDTQYF
V gene: TRBV7-9; CDR3 protein: CASSSRGGQGDQPQHF
V gene: TRBV2; CDR3 protein: CASSGQGRGTGELFF
V gene: TRBV6-1; CDR3 protein: CASSGAGGFYEQYF
V gene: TRBV6-5; CDR3 protein: CASSPGFADTQYF
V gene: TRBV4-1; CDR3 protein: CASSPGLLAGAIQETQYF
V gene: TRBV7-2; CDR3 protein: CASSRDRLYGYTF
V gene: TRBV25-1; CDR3 protein: CASSELAGGAFF
V gene: TRBV5-1; CDR3 protein: CASKQTSGRSPLHF
V gene: TRBV10-3; CDR3 protein: CAISEQSEKLFF
V gene: TRBV11-3; CDR3 protein: CASSLTGQGAALHSPLHF
V gene: TRBV19; CDR3 protein: CASSARAGQGSAEAFF
V gene: TRBV28; CDR3 protein: CASSPPGGHQPQHF
V gene: TRBV6-6; CDR3 protein: CACRLGGLGETQYF
V gene: TRBV7-9; CDR3 protein: CASSFPTGMNTEAFF
V gene: TRBV15; CDR3 protein: CATSNSDRGNSPLHF
V gene: TRBV4-1; CDR3 protein: CASSQRGGDQPQHF
V gene: TRBV2; CDR3 protein: CASSVGGGPTPRDEQFF
V gene: TRBV6-6; CDR3 protein: CASSYGPSAGQETQYF
V gene: TRBV6-1; CDR3 protein: CASTQGGNTEAFF
V gene: TRBV9; CDR3 protein: CASSFLGQGGGNEQFF
V gene: TRBV19; CDR3 protein: CASSIGDSYSNQPQHF
V gene: TRBV4-3; CDR3 protein: CASSQVGGEHGYTF
V gene: TRBV15; CDR3 protein: CATSRDFGGNTIYF
V gene: TRBV7-2; CDR3 protein: CASSGAGTGDSPLHF
V gene: TRBV19; CDR3 protein: CASSTQSGANVLTF
V gene: TRBV5-4; CDR3 protein: CASSLSSGGVNEQFF
V gene: TRBV11-2; CDR3 protein: CASSAIYRGGKGANVLTF
V gene: TRBV23-1; CDR3 protein: CASSQAPSLTGEQFF
V gene: TRBV19; CDR3 protein: CASSRQGGFDGYTF
V gene: TRBV5-8; CDR3 protein: CASSSLGQGWSQPQHF